The T cell receptor beta chain under discussion was sequenced for a study of blood T cell repertoires in COVID-19. Donors were grouped by their self-reported clinical history. Generated by immunoSEQ multiplex PCR, the TCRdb table keeps only in-frame clones and is missing some. The sample has about 220,000 clones; 80% to 90% are singletons. This clone was counted between two and nine times. Germline CDR1 is LGHDT and CDR2 is YNNKEL (reference sequence). CDR3 length: 15 residues. V was shortened by 0 bases and J by 7 bases, with 12 bases between the two germline ends. Material: PBMCs or T cells enriched from blood (not recorded which). The receptor was isolated from a woman younger than 30 in a cohort exposed to, infected with or recovered from COVID-19 (not recorded which). This chain joins TRBV3-1 (or the pseudogene TRBV3-2) and TRBJ1-4, with D possibly TRBD1 on 5 matching bases. CDR3 DNA sequence: TGTGCCAGCAGCCAAGAACGGGGGGGTGTTGAAAAACTGTTTTTT. Its protein is CASSQERGGVEKLFF.